What follows is one T cell receptor (beta chain) and its context. What it binds is not known. The data stem from a study of cytomegalovirus exposure and HLA in healthy donors. Across the study: The roughly 130 validation repertoires used the same platform as the roughly 700 first-cohort repertoires (as reported by a later analysis).

Whole-study results and caveats: Diagnosis of cytomegalovirus status made by the classifier reportedly showed high specificity and sensitivity. Researchers catalogued 150 or so TCR beta chains as cytomegalovirus-associated. In a later analysis, first-cohort TCR clusters were found to tend to co-occur in the approximately 120 validation repertoires.

The CDR3 loop spans 13 amino acids. Per the germline V gene, CDR1 is SGHTA and CDR2 is FQGNSA. Trimming took off 2 bases at V and 2 bases at J, with 6 bases between the two ends. The assay was immunoSEQ multiplex PCR, and TCRdb's table has in-frame clones only and misses some. The sample has approximately 280,000 clones, roughly 88% seen once. V gene TRBV7-2 combines with J gene TRBJ2-5, with D unresolved. Sequenced: PBMCs. The TCR was taken from a woman under 30 in good health and CMV-seronegative. CDR3 amino acids: CASSLQVQETQYF. The CDR3 nucleotides are TGTGCCAGCAGCTTACAGGTGCAAGAGACCCAGTACTTC.